One and the same sample provided the 32 T cell receptor beta chains below, sequenced in a study of shared clonotypes between healthy human individuals. TCRdb's table, derived via immunoSEQ multiplex PCR, lists solely in-frame clones and lacks some. The sample holds approximately 350,000 clones, around 96% seen once. The source material was memory CD8+ T cells sorted from blood. Subset defined: CD45RO+ cells pooled with CCR7-negative TemRA cells. These receptors came from a man in his thirties or forties in good health.

The chain links TRBV6-5 to TRBJ1-3, with D tentatively TRBD1 (5 bases). The CDR3 is made up of 16 amino acids. CDR1 and CDR2 (germline): MNHEY, SVGAGI. The V end lost 2 bases, the J end lost 2 bases, and 13 bases lay between the germline ends. DNA of the CDR3: TGTGCCAGCAGTTACGGGGGGGTTAGGGCTGGAAACACCATATATTTT. Translating it yields CASSYGGVRAGNTIYF.

The chain combines TRBV5-1 with TRBJ2-3, with 7 bases aligning to TRBD2. V gave up 7 bases and J gave up 0 bases; unmatched junction bases: 5. This CDR3 region has 14 residues. Germline V gene data show CDR1 as SGHRS and CDR2 as YFSETQ. CDR3 protein: CASWRGSSTDTQYF. The CDR3 DNA reads as TGCGCCAGCTGGCGGGGGTCTAGCACAGATACGCAGTATTTT.

V is TRBV4-1 and J is TRBJ1-5; maybe TRBD1 (5 bases). CDR3 length: 15 residues. The V gene lost 6 bases and the J gene lost 4 bases, with 16 bases spanning the gap. Germline loops: CDR1 MGHRA, CDR2 YSYEKL. The CDR3: CASSRAGGRNQPQHF. The CDR3 DNA is TGCGCCAGCAGTCGCGCCGGGGGACGAAATCAGCCCCAGCATTTT.

J is TRBJ2-7 and V is TRBV14; D gene unclear. The CDR3 loop spans 12 amino acids. The germline V gene encodes CDR1 SGHDN and CDR2 FVKESK. V shed 1 base and J shed 2 bases, with 3 bases lying between them. The CDR3 bases are TGTGCCAGCAGCCAAGCCCCCTACGAGCAGTACTTC. Protein product: CASSQAPYEQYF.

This chain connects TRBV9 to TRBJ1-2; the D is unclear. The germline V gene has CDR1 SGDLS and CDR2 YYNGEE. This CDR3 is built from 13 residues. V lost 7 bases to trimming and J lost 6 bases, with 16 bases between them. CDR3: CASGRPSPNGYTF. CDR3 DNA sequence: TGTGCCAGCGGGCGGCCAAGTCCAAATGGCTACACCTTC.

The chain recombines TRBV7-9 with TRBJ2-1, with TRBD2 as a possible D gene (5 bases). V was trimmed by 1 base and J by 7 bases, leaving 11 bases between them. The CDR3 contains 14 residues. CDR1 is SEHNR and CDR2 is FQNEAQ in the germline V gene (reference sequence). The CDR3 coding sequence is TGTGCCAGCAGCTTAGGAGGGCCGCCTAATGAGCAGTTCTTC. Amino acid sequence: CASSLGGPPNEQFF. Complete variable domain (other parts from reference TRBV7-9 and TRBJ2-1): DTGVSQNPRHKITKRGQNVTFRCDPISEHNRLYWYRQTLGQGPEFLTYFQNEAQLEKSRLLSDRFSAERPKGSFSTLEIQRTEQGDSAMYLCASSLGGPPNEQFFGPGTRLTVL.

The chain employs TRBV4-1 and TRBJ1-5; 11 bases map to TRBD1. CDR1 is MGHRA, CDR2 YSYEKL, per germline. V lost 5 bases, J lost 0 bases, and 9 bases stayed unmatched. The CDR3 contains 18 residues. The chain's CDR3 is CASSTGTGGSYSNQPQHF. The CDR3 DNA reads as TGCGCCAGCAGCACCGGGACAGGGGGTTCTTATAGCAATCAGCCCCAGCATTTT.

The V and J genes are TRBV6-1 and TRBJ1-1, with 10 bases identical to TRBD1. CDR1 and CDR2 (germline): MNHNS, SASEGT. The CDR3 length is 15 residues. The V and J ends lost 6 bases and 3 bases, in that order; junction bases with no gene match: 7. The CDR3 loop reads CASSPRQGADTEAFF. DNA for the CDR3: TGTGCCAGCAGCCCGAGACAGGGGGCGGACACTGAAGCTTTCTTT.

The chain combines TRBV11-2 with TRBJ2-1, with 9 bases that match TRBD2. The V gene end was trimmed by 4 bases and the J gene end by 8 bases; junction bases not matched to a gene: 12. Germline loops: CDR1 SGHAT, CDR2 FQNNGV. CDR3 length: 16 amino acids. The CDR3 spells CASSSRGGTSFYEQFF. The CDR3 DNA is TGTGCCAGCAGCTCCAGAGGGGGGACTAGCTTCTATGAGCAGTTCTTC.

The J gene is TRBJ2-2, the V gene TRBV19; TRBD1 might be the D (6 bases). CDR1 and CDR2 from the germline V gene are LNHDA and SQIVND (reference sequence). This CDR3 is built from 16 residues. The germline V and J ends were trimmed by 4 bases and 1 base, with 13 bases remaining between them. CDR3 residues: CASSNHPGQNTGELFF. The CDR3 DNA sequence: TGTGCCAGTAGTAATCACCCGGGACAGAACACCGGGGAGCTGTTTTTT. The full variable domain, completed using reference TRBV19 and TRBJ2-2, is DGGITQSPKYLFRKEGQNVTLSCEQNLNHDAMYWYRQDPGQGLRLIYYSQIVNDFQKGDIAEGYSVSREKKESFPLTVTSAQKNPTAFYLCASSNHPGQNTGELFFGEGSRLTVL.

This chain connects TRBV28 to TRBJ1-1; a possible D gene is TRBD1 (6 bases). The ends were cut back, 3 bases at V and 7 bases at J, with 15 bases in the middle. The CDR3 is 14 amino acids. The V gene's germline CDR1 is MDHEN and CDR2 SYDVKM. The CDR3 bases are TGTGCCAGCAGTTTTGGGGATGGGGGCGTTGAAGCTTTCTTT. It translates to CASSFGDGGVEAFF.

The J gene is TRBJ2-7, the V gene TRBV5-8; 9 positions agree with TRBD1. V shed 5 bases and J 5 bases; nucleotides not matched to a gene: 14. Per germline, CDR1 SGHTS and CDR2 YDEGEE. CDR3 size: 16 residues. The CDR3 here is CASSDDPRDRVNEQYF. CDR3 DNA sequence: TGTGCCAGCAGTGATGACCCCCGGGACAGGGTCAACGAGCAGTACTTC.

V usage is TRBV5-6 and J usage is TRBJ1-4; D unresolved. Germline V lookup: CDR1 SGHDT, CDR2 YYEEEE. V was clipped by 2 bases and J by 0 bases, with 5 bases between them. There are 14 residues in the CDR3. CDR3 DNA sequence: TGTGCCAGCAGCTTCAGAGCAACTAATGAAAAACTGTTTTTT. Protein: CASSFRATNEKLFF.

The chain recombines TRBV27 with TRBJ2-1; D gene uncertain. Trimming took 5 bases from V and 8 from J, leaving 13 bases between them. The germline V gene encodes CDR1 MNHEY and CDR2 SMNVEV (reference sequence). CDR3 length: 13 amino acids. DNA of the CDR3: TGTGCCAGCAGTATTAGGATACTCGATGAGCAGTTCTTC. Amino acid sequence: CASSIRILDEQFF.

V usage is TRBV29-1 and J usage is TRBJ1-2, with D unresolved. CDR1 SQVTM and CDR2 ANQGSEA come from the germline V gene. The CDR3 has 11 amino acids. Deletions cut 5 bases from V and 5 bases from J, with 9 bases between. This chain's CDR3 is CSVSYSYGYTF. The CDR3 nucleotides read TGCAGCGTTTCCTACAGTTATGGCTACACCTTC. Combining the CDR3 with reference TRBV29-1 and TRBJ1-2 gives the whole variable domain SAVISQKPSRDICQRGTSLTIQCQVDSQVTMMFWYRQQPGQSLTLIATANQGSEATYESGFVIDKFPISRPNLTFSTLTVSNMSPEDSSIYLCSVSYSYGYTFGSGTRLTVV.

The chain is built from TRBV7-6 and TRBJ2-1; 11 bases agree with TRBD2. V shed 1 base and J 9 bases; nucleotides not matched to a gene: 5. The CDR3 length is 15 residues. From germline, CDR1 is SGHVS and CDR2 FNYEAQ. The CDR3, as DNA: TGTGCCAGCAGCTTAGTGAGGCTAGCGGGAGGTGAGCAGTTCTTC. Protein product: CASSLVRLAGGEQFF. Full variable domain (outside the CDR3, taken from reference TRBV7-6 and TRBJ2-1): GAGVSQSPRYKVTKRGQDVALRCDPISGHVSLYWYRQALGQGPEFLTYFNYEAQQDKSGLPNDRFSAERPEGSISTLTIQRTEQRDSAMYRCASSLVRLAGGEQFFGPGTRLTVL.

The chain uses TRBV2 and TRBJ1-1; 11 positions match TRBD1. The CDR3 has 12 residues. Germline assignment: CDR1 SNHLY and CDR2 FYNNEI. The V gene end was trimmed by 8 bases and the J gene end by 8 bases; junction bases not matched to a gene: 4. The CDR3 DNA is TGTGCCAGCCTACGGACAGGGGGCGAAGCTTTCTTT. This sequence encodes CASLRTGGEAFF.

The rearrangement joins TRBV7-2 to TRBJ2-1, with D tentatively TRBD1 (6 bases). The CDR3 is 15 amino acids. Trimming took 0 bases from V and 4 from J, leaving 10 bases between them. Germline CDR1 and CDR2: SGHTA and FQGNSA. The CDR3 loop is CASSLAGALYNEQFF. As DNA, the CDR3 is TGTGCCAGCAGCTTAGCGGGGGCGTTATACAATGAGCAGTTCTTC. The full variable domain, its missing parts supplied by reference TRBV7-2 and TRBJ2-1, is GAGVSQSPSNKVTEKGKDVELRCDPISGHTALYWYRQSLGQGLEFLIYFQGNSAPDKSGLPSDRFSAERTGGSVSTLTIQRTQQEDSAVYLCASSLAGALYNEQFFGPGTRLTVL.

V and J are TRBV30 and TRBJ1-1; D possibly corresponds to TRBD1 (5 bases). V lost 6 bases and J 10 bases, leaving 12 bases between the germline ends. The CDR3 length is 10 residues. The germline V gene has CDR1 GTSNPN and CDR2 SVGIG (reference sequence). The CDR3, as DNA: TGTGCCTGTTATCGGCAGGGAGCTTTCTTT. Protein product: CACYRQGAFF.

The DNA for the CDR3 is TGTGCCAGCAGCAAGGAACAGCGTCGGGGGGATACGCAGTATTTT. Its translation: CASSKEQRRGDTQYF. The chain couples TRBV21-1 to TRBJ2-3; the DNA was not compared with TRBD2, the D call given in the table. TRBV21-1 is shown as a pseudogene. The CDR3 has 15 amino acids.

The V and J genes are TRBV7-2 and TRBJ1-5; D is perhaps TRBD1 (5 bases). Trimming took off 5 bases at V and 6 bases at J, with 17 bases between the two ends. This CDR3 comprises 15 residues. CDR1 is SGHTA and CDR2 is FQGNSA in the germline V gene. The CDR3, as DNA: TGTGCCAGCAGCCGACAGATTCAGGGAGGTCAGCCCCAGCATTTT. Amino acid sequence: CASSRQIQGGQPQHF.

The chain has TRBV27 and TRBJ2-1, with TRBD2 matching over 12 bases. The ends lost 3 bases at V and 0 bases at J; junction bases unmatched: 9. The CDR3 runs 19 residues. CDR1 MNHEY and CDR2 SMNVEV come from the germline V gene (reference sequence). The CDR3, as DNA: TGTGCCAGCAGTTTTTCCAGGACTAGCGGGGCGGACTCCTACAATGAGCAGTTCTTC. Translating gives CASSFSRTSGADSYNEQFF.

The J gene is TRBJ2-5, the V gene TRBV5-1; weak D call: TRBD2 (5 bases). Germline V CDR1 and CDR2: SGHRS, YFSETQ. The CDR3 is made up of 14 amino acids. V was trimmed by 0 bases and J by 0 bases, leaving 6 bases between them. CDR3 loop: CASSLGLNQETQYF. In nucleotides, the CDR3 is TGCGCCAGCAGCTTGGGACTAAACCAAGAGACCCAGTACTTC.

The chain recombines TRBV2 with TRBJ2-2, with no clear D. Trimming took 0 bases from V and 1 from J, leaving 6 bases between them. This CDR3 is built from 15 residues. The germline V gene encodes CDR1 SNHLY and CDR2 FYNNEI. The CDR3 loop reads CASSEASGNTGELFF. CDR3 sequence (DNA): TGTGCCAGCAGTGAAGCTTCGGGGAACACCGGGGAGCTGTTTTTT.

The rearrangement uses TRBV29-1 and TRBJ2-7, with 11 bases identical to TRBD2. Germline CDR1 is SQVTM and CDR2 is ANQGSEA. V shed 8 bases and J 0 bases; nucleotides not matched to a gene: 9. The CDR3 spans 15 residues. The chain's CDR3 is CSYTSGSPGSYEQYF. CDR3 nucleotide sequence: TGCAGCTACACTAGCGGGAGTCCTGGCTCCTACGAGCAGTACTTC.

The CDR3 DNA is TGTGCCATCAGTGGGACCACAGATACGCAGTATTTT. Its protein is CAISGTTDTQYF. V usage is TRBV10-3 and J usage is TRBJ2-3; no firm D call. Looked up from germline, CDR1 is ENHRY and CDR2 is SYGVKD. This CDR3 region has 12 residues. Trimming removed 4 bases at V and 2 bases at J, with 4 bases between.

The chain uses TRBV20-1 and TRBJ2-1; 8 nucleotides align to TRBD2. CDR1 is DFQATT, CDR2 SNEGSKA, per germline (reference sequence). The CDR3 is 11 amino acids. V shed 4 bases and J 15 bases; nucleotides not matched to a gene: 8. The CDR3 coding sequence is TGCAGTGCTACTTTTCGGGAGGGCCGGTTCTTC. It specifies CSATFREGRFF.

The chain recombines TRBV6-6 with TRBJ2-7, with D perhaps TRBD1 (6 bases). Trimming removed 6 bases from V and 3 bases from J, with 12 bases in between. CDR3 length: 13 amino acids. From germline, CDR1 is MNHNY and CDR2 SVGAGI (reference sequence). CDR3 sequence (DNA): TGTGCCAGCAGAAGGGGGTCCTACTACGAGCAGTACTTC. Amino acids: CASRRGSYYEQYF.

V and J are TRBV28 and TRBJ2-7; D gene uncertain. The CDR3 covers 12 residues. CDR1 is MDHEN and CDR2 is SYDVKM in the germline V gene. Between the trimmed V and J ends, which lost 3 bases and 2 bases, there was a span of 5 bases. CDR3: CASSFPPYEQYF. CDR3 nucleotide sequence: TGTGCCAGCAGTTTCCCCCCCTACGAGCAGTACTTC.

The chain is built from TRBV5-6 and TRBJ2-2; 15 nucleotides agree with TRBD2. This CDR3 contains 15 residues. The germline CDR1 and CDR2 sequences are SGHDT and YYEEEE. With 7 bases clipped from V and 5 bases from J, the junction kept 3 bases outside the gene matches. The CDR3 here is CASGLAGGSTGELFF. CDR3 bases: TGTGCCAGCGGACTAGCGGGAGGGTCGACCGGGGAGCTGTTTTTT. The full variable domain, rest sourced from reference TRBV5-6 and TRBJ2-2, is DAGVTQSPTHLIKTRGQQVTLRCSPKSGHDTVSWYQQALGQGPQFIFQYYEEEERQRGNFPDRFSGHQFPNYSSELNVNALLLGDSALYLCASGLAGGSTGELFFGEGSRLTVL.

The chain uses TRBV7-9 and TRBJ1-2; D possibly corresponds to TRBD1 (5 bases). V lost 1 base to trimming and J lost 4 bases, with 10 bases between them. The CDR3 covers 14 residues. The germline CDR1 and CDR2 sequences are SEHNR and FQNEAQ (reference sequence). As DNA, the CDR3 is TGTGCCAGCAGCTTAGGGGGGAGTAGCTATGGCTACACCTTC. This encodes CASSLGGSSYGYTF. Complete variable domain (other parts from reference TRBV7-9 and TRBJ1-2): DTGVSQNPRHKITKRGQNVTFRCDPISEHNRLYWYRQTLGQGPEFLTYFQNEAQLEKSRLLSDRFSAERPKGSFSTLEIQRTEQGDSAMYLCASSLGGSSYGYTFGSGTRLTVV.

This chain connects TRBV5-6 to TRBJ2-7, with 8 bases matching TRBD2. J gave up 3 bases and V 0 bases, and 5 bases lay outside the gene matches. The CDR3 covers 15 residues. Germline CDR1 and CDR2: SGHDT and YYEEEE. CDR3 region: CASSLDFGTSYEQYF. Here the CDR3 DNA reads TGTGCCAGCAGCTTGGATTTTGGGACTAGCTACGAGCAGTACTTC.